One sample yielded the 29 T cell receptor beta chains listed below, sequenced in a study of STAT5B mutations in CD4+ large granular lymphocyte leukemia. Sequencing was performed with immunoSEQ multiplex PCR; in TCRdb, only in-frame clones are kept and a portion is missing. The table lists about 30,000 clones, approximately 79% of them singletons. Material for sequencing was CD4+ T cells from blood buffy coats. These receptors were obtained from a human donor in good health.

V and J are TRBV18 and TRBJ1-3, with no clear D. V shed 5 bases and J shed 5 bases, with 10 bases lying between them. In germline, CDR1 is KGHSH, CDR2 LQKENI. The CDR3 loop spans 13 amino acids. CDR3 DNA sequence: TGTGCCAGCTCAACAGAACAGAGAAACACCATATATTTT. Residues: CASSTEQRNTIYF.

The chain couples TRBV6-5 to TRBJ2-4; 9 nucleotides line up with TRBD1. Germline CDR1 MNHEY, CDR2 SVGAGI. The V gene end was trimmed by 8 bases and the J gene end by 6 bases; junction bases not matched to a gene: 8. The CDR3 contains 14 residues. Written as DNA, the CDR3 is TGTGCCAGCGGGCACAGGGGGCGAGGAAACATTCAGTACTTC. This translates into CASGHRGRGNIQYF.

This clone occurred a few times. The CDR3 DNA reads as TGTGCCAGCAGGCCCGACCCATCCCCCTACGAGCAGTACTTC. This sequence encodes CASRPDPSPYEQYF. The chain uses TRBV5-4 and TRBJ2-7; D is unresolved. The V gene's germline CDR1 is SGHNT and CDR2 YYREEE (reference sequence). The CDR3 loop spans 14 amino acids. Trimming cost V 5 bases and J 2 bases, with 14 bases left between them. The whole variable domain, remainder taken from reference TRBV5-4 and TRBJ2-7, is ETGVTQSPTHLIKTRGQQVTLRCSSQSGHNTVSWYQQALGQGPQFIFQYYREEENGRGNFPPRFSGLQFPNYSSELNVNALELDDSALYLCASRPDPSPYEQYFGPGTRLTVT.

The chain carries TRBV5-1 and TRBJ2-3, with TRBD2 matching over 7 bases. V shed 4 bases and J 2 bases; nucleotides not matched to a gene: 4. Germline V gives CDR1 SGHRS, CDR2 YFSETQ. CDR3 size: 14 residues. The CDR3 coding sequence is TGCGCCAGCAGCCTAGGGACTAACACAGATACGCAGTATTTT. Translating gives CASSLGTNTDTQYF.

The chain carries TRBV27 and TRBJ1-6, with 7 bases matching TRBD1. CDR1 is MNHEY, CDR2 SMNVEV, per germline (reference sequence). V lost 1 base to trimming and J lost 3 bases; unmatched junction nucleotides: 3. The CDR3 runs 16 residues. CDR3 DNA sequence: TGTGCCAGCAGTTTATGGGGACAGATCTATAATTCACCCCTCCACTTT. This encodes CASSLWGQIYNSPLHF.

This clone was counted between two and nine times. The chain links TRBV7-6 to TRBJ1-5; no definite D call. Trimming cost V 5 bases and J 2 bases, with 7 bases left between them. The V gene's germline CDR1 is SGHVS and CDR2 FNYEAQ. CDR3 length equals 13 residues. The CDR3 protein is CASSPTGNQPQHF. The CDR3 DNA reads TGTGCCAGCAGCCCCACGGGCAATCAGCCCCAGCATTTT.

The rearrangement uses TRBV25-1 and TRBJ2-1; no firm D call. Trimming removed 0 bases at V and 7 bases at J, with 7 bases between. The CDR3 loop spans 13 amino acids. Germline CDR1 is MGHDK and CDR2 is SYGVNS. Here the CDR3 reads CASSEYGQNEQFF. In DNA, the CDR3 is TGTGCCAGCAGTGAATACGGTCAAAATGAGCAGTTCTTC.

The genes are TRBV11-2 and TRBJ2-7; D remains ambiguous. This CDR3 comprises 13 residues. The V end was cut by 1 base, the J end by 5 bases, with 9 bases between. Germline V gene data show CDR1 as SGHAT and CDR2 as FQNNGV. The CDR3 DNA reads as TGTGCCAGCAGCTTAGTCCGTGGGGACGAGCAGTACTTC. It yields the protein CASSLVRGDEQYF.

The chain joins TRBV5-1 to TRBJ2-5, with D possibly TRBD1 on 5 matching bases. The CDR3 loop spans 16 amino acids. Germline CDR1 and CDR2: SGHRS and YFSETQ. The V gene lost 0 bases and the J gene lost 2 bases, with 14 bases spanning the gap. CDR3 protein: CASSLAGHPSQETQYF. The CDR3 DNA is TGCGCCAGCAGCTTGGCAGGGCACCCCAGTCAAGAGACCCAGTACTTC.

Here the CDR3 DNA reads TGTGCCAGCAGCCAAGATCAGGGGGCCTCAGATACGCAGTATTTT. Protein sequence: CASSQDQGASDTQYF. This sequence joins TRBV4-2 and TRBJ2-3; 8 bases are shared with TRBD1. Germline CDR1 is LGHNA and CDR2 is YNFKEQ. The length of the CDR3 is 15 residues. J lost 4 bases, V lost 0 bases, and 3 bases had no gene match.

The chain joins TRBV19 to TRBJ2-1; 11 nucleotides agree with TRBD2. Germline V gene sequence: CDR1 LNHDA, CDR2 SQIVND (reference sequence). The trim removed 9 bases at V and 8 bases at J, leaving 6 bases unmatched. The CDR3 totals 13 residues. This CDR3 is CASQRGLADEQFF. The CDR3 DNA sequence: TGTGCCAGCCAAAGGGGACTAGCGGATGAGCAGTTCTTC.

The rearrangement uses TRBV6-1 and TRBJ1-4; 7 nucleotides align to TRBD1. Trimming at V came to 2 bases and at J to 2 bases, leaving 8 bases not matched to a gene. The CDR3 sequence is 17 residues long. Germline CDR1 reads MNHNS; CDR2 reads SASEGT. Here the CDR3 DNA reads TGTGCCAGCAGTGAATTTGGCAGGGGGTCCACTAATGAAAAACTGTTTTTT. The encoded protein is CASSEFGRGSTNEKLFF.

The chain couples TRBV7-2 to TRBJ2-7; the match to TRBD2 covers 7 bases. Germline assignment: CDR1 SGHTA and CDR2 FQGNSA. There are 14 residues in the CDR3. V gave up 5 bases and J gave up 2 bases; unmatched junction bases: 6. The CDR3 sequence is CASSLPGGPYEQYF. As DNA, the CDR3 is TGTGCCAGCAGCCTCCCGGGGGGACCCTACGAGCAGTACTTC.

J is TRBJ1-2 and V is TRBV6-1; D uncertain. There are 11 residues in the CDR3. Trimming took 3 bases from V and 7 from J, leaving 6 bases between them. Per germline, CDR1 MNHNS and CDR2 SASEGT. CDR3 sequence: CASSDRFGYTF. The CDR3 region has the DNA TGTGCCAGCAGTGACAGGTTTGGCTACACCTTC.

The sample holds one count of this clone. This chain links TRBV5-6 with TRBJ2-1; 8 bases match TRBD2. The CDR3 sequence is 14 residues long. Trimming at V came to 3 bases and at J to 7 bases, leaving 6 bases not matched to a gene. CDR1 is SGHDT, CDR2 YYEEEE, per germline. CDR3 loop: CASSYPGLVNEQFF. CDR3 nucleotide sequence: TGTGCCAGCAGCTACCCGGGACTAGTTAATGAGCAGTTCTTC.

This clone was detected only once. The chain uses TRBV30 and TRBJ1-2; no definite D call. CDR1 and CDR2 (germline): GTSNPN, SVGIG (reference sequence). This CDR3 spans 11 amino acids. As DNA, the CDR3 is TGTGCTCTAACTCAATTCTATGGCTACACCTTC. It specifies CALTQFYGYTF.

This chain joins TRBV5-1 and TRBJ2-3; maybe TRBD2 (6 bases). Trimming pared 4 bases from V and 5 bases from J, leaving 14 bases between. CDR3 size: 14 residues. From germline, CDR1 is SGHRS and CDR2 YFSETQ. The CDR3 DNA follows: TGCGCCAGCAGCCTTGGGGGAGCGGGAGATACGCAGTATTTT. This encodes CASSLGGAGDTQYF.

This clone was found once. The gene calls are TRBV28 and TRBJ1-1; 8 bases match TRBD1. Germline CDR1 and CDR2: MDHEN and SYDVKM. Trimming cost V 2 bases and J 5 bases; bases outside gene matches: 4. There are 14 residues in the CDR3. The DNA for the CDR3 is TGTGCCAGCAGTTTAACAGGGGGGGGTACTGAAGCTTTCTTT. Its protein is CASSLTGGGTEAFF.

The rearrangement uses TRBV27 and TRBJ2-7; D possibly corresponds to TRBD2 (6 bases). This CDR3 has 16 residues. Germline CDR1 and CDR2: MNHEY and SMNVEV (reference sequence). V gave up 4 bases and J gave up 4 bases, with 20 bases separating them. The CDR3 is CASSYGAPERGYEQYF. CDR3 DNA: TGTGCCAGCAGTTACGGGGCGCCGGAACGGGGGTACGAGCAGTACTTC.

This clone was detected only once. The chain combines TRBV6-5 with TRBJ1-1; D call uncertain. Germline V gene sequence: CDR1 MNHEY, CDR2 SVGAGI. With 2 bases removed from V and 8 bases from J, the gap between germline ends came to 9 bases. This CDR3 comprises 12 residues. The CDR3 DNA reads TGTGCCAGCAGTTACCGGGCAGAGGAAGCTTTCTTT. Translating gives CASSYRAEEAFF.

The V call is TRBV9, the J call TRBJ2-2, with TRBD1 matching 8 bases. Germline trimming cut 4 bases from V and 7 bases from J; bases unmatched to any gene: 9. This CDR3 has 15 residues. Per the germline V gene, CDR1 is SGDLS and CDR2 is YYNGEE. The CDR3 is CASSPRGQGGGELFF. The CDR3 nucleotides are TGTGCCAGCAGCCCCCGAGGACAGGGCGGCGGGGAGCTGTTTTTT.

V usage is TRBV7-6 and J usage is TRBJ1-6; no reliable D call. The V end was cut by 0 bases, the J end by 7 bases, with 4 bases between. The CDR3 has 13 residues. Germline CDR1 reads SGHVS; CDR2 reads FNYEAQ. The DNA of the CDR3 is TGTGCCAGCAGCTTAGCCCTAAATTCACCCCTCCACTTT. It encodes CASSLALNSPLHF.

J is TRBJ1-1 and V is TRBV4-1; 9 bases match TRBD1. Germline V gene sequence: CDR1 MGHRA, CDR2 YSYEKL. CDR3 length: 16 residues. After removal of 4 bases from V and 5 bases from J, the junction contained 11 bases not matched to a gene. CDR3 amino acids: CASSRSSGTGRTEAFF. In DNA, the CDR3 is TGCGCCAGCAGCCGATCATCCGGGACAGGGAGGACTGAAGCTTTCTTT.

The chain joins TRBV29-1 to TRBJ2-1, with 10 nucleotides matching TRBD2. CDR3 size: 13 residues. Germline CDR1 and CDR2: SQVTM and ANQGSEA. Trimming cost V 4 bases and J 9 bases; bases outside gene matches: 6. CDR3 loop: CSVGLAGVGEQFF. In DNA form, the CDR3 reads TGCAGCGTTGGGCTAGCGGGAGTTGGTGAGCAGTTCTTC.

The chain uses TRBV9 and TRBJ1-5, with D possibly TRBD1 on 5 matching bases. The V gene lost 0 bases and the J gene lost 7 bases, with 11 bases spanning the gap. Germline CDR1 reads SGDLS; CDR2 reads YYNGEE. The CDR3 runs 14 residues. The CDR3 is CASSVGVGPQPQHF. CDR3 nucleotide sequence: TGTGCCAGCAGCGTAGGGGTGGGGCCCCAGCCCCAGCATTTT.

This rearrangement joins TRBV6-1 to TRBJ1-6, with TRBD1 as a possible D gene (6 bases). V was trimmed by 6 bases and J by 5 bases, leaving 14 bases between them. The CDR3 loop spans 15 amino acids. Germline V gene sequence: CDR1 MNHNS, CDR2 SASEGT. The chain's CDR3 is CASSPMDSHNSPLHF. Here the CDR3 DNA reads TGTGCCAGCAGCCCTATGGACAGTCATAATTCACCCCTCCACTTT.

The chain carries TRBV6-5 and TRBJ1-5; D remains unclear. The CDR3 totals 11 residues. CDR1 MNHEY and CDR2 SVGAGI come from the germline V gene. V lost 8 bases to trimming and J lost 7 bases, with 9 bases between them. The CDR3 here is CASGTSQPQHF. The CDR3 nucleotides are TGTGCCAGCGGTACGTCCCAGCCCCAGCATTTT.

The rearrangement uses TRBV19 and TRBJ1-1; 7 bases match TRBD1. The CDR3 is 16 residues long. The V gene's germline CDR1 is LNHDA and CDR2 SQIVND (reference sequence). V shed 4 bases and J 4 bases; nucleotides not matched to a gene: 12. Here the CDR3 DNA reads TGTGCCAGTAGTAGCCCCCCAGGACAGGTCGCCACTGAAGCTTTCTTT. It yields the protein CASSSPPGQVATEAFF.

The chain couples TRBV4-1 to TRBJ1-2; weak D call: TRBD1 (5 bases). The CDR3 consists of 16 residues. The V and J ends lost 1 base and 5 bases respectively, with 17 bases between them. The germline V gene encodes CDR1 MGHRA and CDR2 YSYEKL. CDR3: CASSQGKGDQLYGYTF. The CDR3 DNA follows: TGCGCCAGCAGCCAAGGTAAAGGGGATCAACTGTATGGCTACACCTTC.